This T cell receptor beta chain stems from a study of control samples from healthy donors and cancer patients. Produced via immunoSEQ multiplex PCR; TCRdb's table is partial and in-frame only. The sample contains 120,000 or so clones, about nine tenths of which appear only once. The CDR3 is made up of 11 amino acids. Germline lookup yields CDR1 MRHNA and CDR2 SNTAGT. The germline V and J ends were trimmed by 7 bases and 3 bases, with 3 bases remaining between them. This receptor was taken from a woman aged 18-30 years in good health. The material sequenced was blood. This chain uses TRBV6-4 with TRBJ1-4, with unresolved D. CDR3 protein: CASIPNEKLFF. The CDR3 coding sequence is TGTGCCAGCATCCCTAATGAAAAACTGTTTTTT.